One and the same sample provided the 5 T cell receptor beta chains below, sequenced in a study of cytomegalovirus exposure and HLA in healthy donors. Amplification used 60 Vbeta primers and 13 Jbeta primers. The repertoire was sequenced with immunoSEQ multiplex PCR; TCRdb's copy has only in-frame clones and lacks some. The sample lists 150,000 to 200,000 clones; about three quarters were seen once. The source material was PBMCs. These receptors all come from a middle-aged woman in good health and CMV-seronegative.

This chain links TRBV11-2 with TRBJ2-5; 11 positions match TRBD2. Germline CDR1 SGHAT, CDR2 FQNNGV. V lost 2 bases, J lost 5 bases, and 10 bases stayed unmatched. CDR3 length equals 17 residues. The CDR3 region has the DNA TGTGCCAGCAGCTTATTTCTTAGCGGGAGGGCCGTTGAGACCCAGTACTTC. Protein: CASSLFLSGRAVETQYF.

The V and J genes are TRBV19 and TRBJ1-1; TRBD1 might be the D (5 bases). This CDR3 comprises 12 residues. With 3 bases removed from V and 6 bases from J, the gap between germline ends came to 8 bases. Germline CDR1 LNHDA, CDR2 SQIVND (reference sequence). The chain's CDR3 is CASSMLGAEAFF. CDR3 bases: TGTGCCAGTAGTATGTTAGGGGCTGAAGCTTTCTTT. The full variable domain, with the rest looked up from reference TRBV19 and TRBJ1-1, is DGGITQSPKYLFRKEGQNVTLSCEQNLNHDAMYWYRQDPGQGLRLIYYSQIVNDFQKGDIAEGYSVSREKKESFPLTVTSAQKNPTAFYLCASSMLGAEAFFGQGTRLTVV.

The chain has TRBV5-4 and TRBJ2-1; a possible D gene is TRBD1 (6 bases). Per germline, CDR1 SGHNT and CDR2 YYREEE (reference sequence). This CDR3 is 15 amino acids long. Trimming took off 2 bases at V and 2 bases at J, with 11 bases between the two ends. The CDR3 sequence is CASSLDRPPYNEQFF. In DNA form, the CDR3 reads TGTGCCAGCAGCTTAGACAGGCCGCCCTACAATGAGCAGTTCTTC. The full variable domain, in which reference TRBV5-4 and TRBJ2-1 provide the parts outside the CDR3, is ETGVTQSPTHLIKTRGQQVTLRCSSQSGHNTVSWYQQALGQGPQFIFQYYREEENGRGNFPPRFSGLQFPNYSSELNVNALELDDSALYLCASSLDRPPYNEQFFGPGTRLTVL.

This sequence joins TRBV30 and TRBJ2-3; the D gene is possibly TRBD1 (5 bases). Germline CDR1 GTSNPN, CDR2 SVGIG (reference sequence). Trimming removed 0 bases from V and 0 bases from J, with 10 bases in between. This CDR3 has 15 residues. CDR3 nucleotides: TGTGCCTGGAGTGTAGACAGCTACAGCACAGATACGCAGTATTTT. It is translated as CAWSVDSYSTDTQYF.

This clone was seen once. The chain uses TRBV4-3 and TRBJ1-3, with D perhaps TRBD1 (5 bases). V shed 0 bases and J shed 0 bases, with 12 bases lying between them. Per germline, CDR1 LGHNA and CDR2 YSLEER. The CDR3 covers 17 residues. CDR3: CASSQDQGLLSGNTIYF. The CDR3 DNA sequence: TGCGCCAGCAGCCAAGATCAGGGCCTCCTCTCTGGAAACACCATATATTTT.